Reported below is one T cell receptor beta chain. Trimming removed 6 bases at V and 0 bases at J, with 15 bases between. Germline CDR1 MNHNS, CDR2 SASEGT. The CDR3 extends over 15 amino acids. Assay: immunoSEQ multiplex PCR; the TCRdb copy retains only in-frame clones and omits some. This sample yields approximately 94,000 clones, of which around 92% are seen a single time; less than 2.5% belongs to the top ten. The sample originates from a study of T cell changes during pregnancy in multiple sclerosis. Material: peripheral blood, obtained after pregnancy. This clonotype was sampled from a female donor with multiple sclerosis, enrolled in a pregnancy study. The rearrangement uses TRBV6-1 and TRBJ2-7; tentatively, D is TRBD1 (6 bases). The CDR3 nucleotides read TGTGCCAGCAGGGGGAGAGGGGGATCCTCCTACGAGCAGTACTTC. It yields the protein CASRGRGGSSYEQYF.